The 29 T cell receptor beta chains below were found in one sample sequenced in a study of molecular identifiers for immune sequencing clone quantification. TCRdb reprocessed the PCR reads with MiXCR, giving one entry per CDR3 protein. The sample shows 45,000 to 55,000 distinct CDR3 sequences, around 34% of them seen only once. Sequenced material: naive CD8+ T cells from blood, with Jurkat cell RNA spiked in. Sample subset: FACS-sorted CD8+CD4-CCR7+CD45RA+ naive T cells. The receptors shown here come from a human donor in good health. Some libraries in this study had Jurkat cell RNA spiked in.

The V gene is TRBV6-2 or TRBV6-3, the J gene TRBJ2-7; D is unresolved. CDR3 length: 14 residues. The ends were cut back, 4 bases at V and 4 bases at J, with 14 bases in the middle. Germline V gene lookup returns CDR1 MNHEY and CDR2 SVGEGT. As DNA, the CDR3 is TGTGCCAGCAGTTCCCCGGGTCCGGAATACGAGCAGTACTTC. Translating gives CASSSPGPEYEQYF.

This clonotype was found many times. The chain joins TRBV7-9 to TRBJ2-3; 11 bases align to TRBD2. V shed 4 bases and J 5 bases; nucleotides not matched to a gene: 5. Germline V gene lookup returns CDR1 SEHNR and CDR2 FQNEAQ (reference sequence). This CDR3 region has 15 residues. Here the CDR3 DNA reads TGTGCCAGCAGCTCACTAGCGGGAGTTGAAGATACGCAGTATTTT. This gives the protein CASSSLAGVEDTQYF.

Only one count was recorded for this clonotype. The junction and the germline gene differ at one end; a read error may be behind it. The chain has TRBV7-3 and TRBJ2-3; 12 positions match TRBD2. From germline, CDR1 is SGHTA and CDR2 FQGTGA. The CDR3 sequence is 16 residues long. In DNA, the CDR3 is TGTGCCAGCACCCAAGGACTAGCGGGACCCGCAGATACGCAGTCTTTT. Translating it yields CASTQGLAGPADTQSF.

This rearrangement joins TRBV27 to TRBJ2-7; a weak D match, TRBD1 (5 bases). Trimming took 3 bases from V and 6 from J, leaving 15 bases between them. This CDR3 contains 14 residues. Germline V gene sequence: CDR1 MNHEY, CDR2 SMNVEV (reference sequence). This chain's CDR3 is CASSFQVPGFEQYF. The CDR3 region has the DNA TGTGCCAGCAGTTTCCAGGTCCCAGGGTTCGAGCAGTACTTC.

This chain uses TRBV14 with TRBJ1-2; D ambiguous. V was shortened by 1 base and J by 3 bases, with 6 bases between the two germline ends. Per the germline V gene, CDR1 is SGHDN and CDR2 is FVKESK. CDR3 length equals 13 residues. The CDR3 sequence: CASSQGGDYGYTF. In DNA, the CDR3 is TGTGCCAGCAGCCAAGGAGGAGACTATGGCTACACCTTC.

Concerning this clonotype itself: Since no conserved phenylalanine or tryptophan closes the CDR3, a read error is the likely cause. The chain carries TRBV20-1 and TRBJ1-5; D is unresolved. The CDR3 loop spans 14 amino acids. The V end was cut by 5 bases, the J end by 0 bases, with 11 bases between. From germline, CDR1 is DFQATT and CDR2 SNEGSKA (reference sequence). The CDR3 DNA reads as TGCAGTGCTCCAGAGGGCAATAGCAATCAGCCCCAGCATATT. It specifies CSAPEGNSNQPQHI.

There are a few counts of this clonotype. The CDR3 sequence is CASSLSRLAGAVYEQFF. The CDR3, as DNA: TGTGCCAGCAGCCTCTCCAGACTAGCGGGAGCCGTATATGAGCAGTTCTTC. V is TRBV7-8 and J is TRBJ2-1, with TRBD2 matching 12 bases. CDR1 is SGHVS, CDR2 FQNEAQ, per germline. The CDR3 loop spans 17 amino acids. The ends lost 5 bases at V and 8 bases at J; junction bases unmatched: 13.

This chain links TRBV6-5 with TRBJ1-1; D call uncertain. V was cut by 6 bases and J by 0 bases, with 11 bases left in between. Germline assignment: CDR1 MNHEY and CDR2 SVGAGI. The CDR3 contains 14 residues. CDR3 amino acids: CASRPQNMNTEAFF. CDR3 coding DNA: TGTGCCAGCAGACCACAGAACATGAACACTGAAGCTTTCTTT.

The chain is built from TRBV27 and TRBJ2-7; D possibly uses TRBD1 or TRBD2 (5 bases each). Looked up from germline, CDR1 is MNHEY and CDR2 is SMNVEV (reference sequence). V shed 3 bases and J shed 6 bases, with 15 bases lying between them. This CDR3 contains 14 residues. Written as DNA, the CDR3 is TGTGCCAGCAGTTTCGGGGACGGTCGGTGCGAGCAGTACTTC. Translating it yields CASSFGDGRCEQYF.

This CDR3 is CATSDPRGLAGVYDTQYF. As DNA, the CDR3 is TGTGCCACCAGTGATCCGCGGGGACTAGCGGGAGTTTATGATACGCAGTATTTT. The chain joins TRBV24-1 to TRBJ2-3; 14 bases align to TRBD2. The CDR3 runs 18 residues. Germline V CDR1 and CDR2: KGHDR, SFDVKD. With 3 bases clipped from V and 6 bases from J, the junction kept 10 bases outside the gene matches.

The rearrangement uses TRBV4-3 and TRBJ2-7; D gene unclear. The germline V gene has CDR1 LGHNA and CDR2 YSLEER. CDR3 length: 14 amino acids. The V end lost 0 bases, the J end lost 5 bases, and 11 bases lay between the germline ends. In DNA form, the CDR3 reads TGCGCCAGCAGCCAAGAAGGATCGATCCACGAGCAGTACTTC. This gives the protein CASSQEGSIHEQYF.

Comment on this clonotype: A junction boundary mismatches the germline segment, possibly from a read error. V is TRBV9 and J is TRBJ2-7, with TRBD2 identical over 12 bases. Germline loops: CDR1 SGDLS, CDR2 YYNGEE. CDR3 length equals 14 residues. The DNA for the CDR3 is TGTGCCAGCGGCGTAGGGACTAGCGGGTACGAGCAGTACTTC. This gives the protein CASGVGTSGYEQYF.

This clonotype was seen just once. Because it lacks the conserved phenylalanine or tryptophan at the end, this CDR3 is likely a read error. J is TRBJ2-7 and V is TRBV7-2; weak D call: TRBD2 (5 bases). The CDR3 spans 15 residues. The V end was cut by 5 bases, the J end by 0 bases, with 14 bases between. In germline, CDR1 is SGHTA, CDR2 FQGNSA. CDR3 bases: TGTGCCAGCAGCGTAGGTCCAGCGGACTCCTACGAGCAGTACATC. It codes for CASSVGPADSYEQYI.

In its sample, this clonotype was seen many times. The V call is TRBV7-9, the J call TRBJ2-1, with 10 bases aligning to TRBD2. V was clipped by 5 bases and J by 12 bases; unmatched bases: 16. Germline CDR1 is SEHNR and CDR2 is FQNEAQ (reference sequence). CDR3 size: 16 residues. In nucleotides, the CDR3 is TGTGCCAGCAGCCAAGGGGGGACTAGCGCGAGCATCGGGCAGTTCTTC. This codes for CASSQGGTSASIGQFF.

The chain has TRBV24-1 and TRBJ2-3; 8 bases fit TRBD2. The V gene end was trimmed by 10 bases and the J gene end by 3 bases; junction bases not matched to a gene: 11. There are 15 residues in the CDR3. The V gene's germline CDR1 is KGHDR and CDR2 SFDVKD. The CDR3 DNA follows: TGTGCCACGGCCAGCGGGAGTATAGGGACAGATACGCAGTATTTT. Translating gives CATASGSIGTDTQYF.

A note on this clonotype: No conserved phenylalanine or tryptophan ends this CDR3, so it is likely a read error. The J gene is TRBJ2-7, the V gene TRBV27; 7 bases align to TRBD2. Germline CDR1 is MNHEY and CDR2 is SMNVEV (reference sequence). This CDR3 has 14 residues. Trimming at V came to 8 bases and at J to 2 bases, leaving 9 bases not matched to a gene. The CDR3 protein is CASGEGLLPYEQYY. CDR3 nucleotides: TGTGCCAGCGGGGAGGGGTTGCTTCCCTACGAGCAGTACTAC.

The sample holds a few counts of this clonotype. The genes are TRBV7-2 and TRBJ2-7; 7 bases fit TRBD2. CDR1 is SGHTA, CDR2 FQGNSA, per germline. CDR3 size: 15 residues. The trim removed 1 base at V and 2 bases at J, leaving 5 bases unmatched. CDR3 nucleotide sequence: TGTGCCAGCAGCTTAGTGCCTAGCGGTCCCTACGAGCAGTACTTC. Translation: CASSLVPSGPYEQYF.

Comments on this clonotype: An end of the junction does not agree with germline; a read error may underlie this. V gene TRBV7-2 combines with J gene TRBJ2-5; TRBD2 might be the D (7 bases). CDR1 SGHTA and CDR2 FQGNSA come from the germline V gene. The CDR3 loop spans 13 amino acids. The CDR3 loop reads CAGSWGGAEGQYF. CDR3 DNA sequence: TGTGCCGGCAGCTGGGGGGGCGCTGAGGGCCAGTACTTC.

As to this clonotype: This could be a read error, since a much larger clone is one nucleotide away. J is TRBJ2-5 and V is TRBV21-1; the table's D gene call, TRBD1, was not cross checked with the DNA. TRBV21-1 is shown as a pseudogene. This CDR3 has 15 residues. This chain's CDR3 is CASRRDIRIQETLYF. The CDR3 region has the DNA TGTGCCAGCCGCCGGGACATACGGATCCAAGAGACCCTGTACTTC.

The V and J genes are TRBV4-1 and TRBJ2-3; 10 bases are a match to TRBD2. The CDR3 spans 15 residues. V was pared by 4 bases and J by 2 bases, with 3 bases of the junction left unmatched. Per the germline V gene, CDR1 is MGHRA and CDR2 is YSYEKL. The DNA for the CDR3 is TGCGCCAGCAGCCGGACTAGCGGACTCACAGATACGCAGTATTTT. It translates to CASSRTSGLTDTQYF.

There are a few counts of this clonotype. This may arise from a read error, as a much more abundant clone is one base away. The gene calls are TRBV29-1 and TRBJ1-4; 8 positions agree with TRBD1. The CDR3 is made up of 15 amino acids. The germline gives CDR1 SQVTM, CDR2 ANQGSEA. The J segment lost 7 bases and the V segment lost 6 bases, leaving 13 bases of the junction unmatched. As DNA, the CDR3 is TGCAGCGTGGTACAGGGGGAAAGGGGCGGTGAAAAACTGTTTTTT. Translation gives CSVVQGERGGEKLFF.

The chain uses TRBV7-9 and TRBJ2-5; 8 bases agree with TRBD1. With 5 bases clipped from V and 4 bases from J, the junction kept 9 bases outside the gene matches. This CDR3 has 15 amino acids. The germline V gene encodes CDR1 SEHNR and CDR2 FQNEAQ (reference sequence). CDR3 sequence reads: CASSPRTGSGETQYF. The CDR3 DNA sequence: TGTGCCAGCAGCCCAAGGACAGGGTCAGGAGAGACCCAGTACTTC.

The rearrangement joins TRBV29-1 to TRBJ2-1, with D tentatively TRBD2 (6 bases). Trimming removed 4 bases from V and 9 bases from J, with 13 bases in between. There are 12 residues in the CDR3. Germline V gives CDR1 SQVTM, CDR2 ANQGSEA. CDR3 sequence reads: CSVVGTEGEQFF. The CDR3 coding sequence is TGCAGCGTTGTCGGGACTGAAGGTGAGCAGTTCTTC.

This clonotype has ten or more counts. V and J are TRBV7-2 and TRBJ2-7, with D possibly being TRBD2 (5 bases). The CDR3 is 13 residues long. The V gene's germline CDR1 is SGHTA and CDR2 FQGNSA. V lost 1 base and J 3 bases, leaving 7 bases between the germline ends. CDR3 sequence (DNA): TGTGCCAGCAGCTTAGAAGCGGTCTACGAGCAGTACTTC. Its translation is CASSLEAVYEQYF.

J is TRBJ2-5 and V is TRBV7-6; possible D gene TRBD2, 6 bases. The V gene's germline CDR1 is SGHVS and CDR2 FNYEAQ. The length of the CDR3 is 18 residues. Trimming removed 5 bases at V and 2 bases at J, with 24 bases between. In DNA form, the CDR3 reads TGTGCCAGCAGCCCCGGCGGAGGGCGAACTTCAGTACAAGAGACCCAGTACTTC. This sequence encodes CASSPGGGRTSVQETQYF.

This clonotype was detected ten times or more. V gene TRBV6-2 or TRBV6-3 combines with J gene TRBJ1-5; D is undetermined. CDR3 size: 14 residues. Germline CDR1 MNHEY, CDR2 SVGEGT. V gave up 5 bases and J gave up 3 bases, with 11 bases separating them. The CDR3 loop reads CASSDWESNQPQHF. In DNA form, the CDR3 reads TGTGCCAGCAGTGACTGGGAATCCAATCAGCCCCAGCATTTT.

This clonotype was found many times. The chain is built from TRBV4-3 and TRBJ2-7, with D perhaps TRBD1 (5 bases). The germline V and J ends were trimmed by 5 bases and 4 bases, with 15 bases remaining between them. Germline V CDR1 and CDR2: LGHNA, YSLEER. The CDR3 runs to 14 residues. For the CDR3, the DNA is TGCGCCAGCAGCACCCGAACCAGGGATTACGAGCAGTACTTC. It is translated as CASSTRTRDYEQYF.

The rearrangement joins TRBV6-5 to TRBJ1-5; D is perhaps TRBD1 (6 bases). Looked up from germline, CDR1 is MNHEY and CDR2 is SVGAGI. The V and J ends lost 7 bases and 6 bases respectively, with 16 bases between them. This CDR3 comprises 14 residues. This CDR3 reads CASTRGGRSQPQHF. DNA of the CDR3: TGTGCCAGCACCCGAGGGGGGAGAAGTCAGCCCCAGCATTTT.

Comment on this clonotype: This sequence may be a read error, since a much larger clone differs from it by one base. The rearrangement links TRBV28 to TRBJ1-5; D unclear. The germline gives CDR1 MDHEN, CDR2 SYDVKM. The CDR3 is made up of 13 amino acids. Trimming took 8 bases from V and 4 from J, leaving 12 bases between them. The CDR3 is CASGRDGNQPQHF. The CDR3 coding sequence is TGTGCCAGCGGCCGTGACGGTAATCAGCCCCAGCATTTT. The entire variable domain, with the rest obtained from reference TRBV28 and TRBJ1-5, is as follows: DVKVTQSSRYLVKRTGEKVFLECVQDMDHENMFWYRQDPGLGLRLIYFSYDVKMKEKGDIPEGYSVSREKKERFSLILESASTNQTSMYLCASGRDGNQPQHFGDGTRLSIL.